The 18 T cell receptor beta chains given below trace back to one sample, sequenced in a study of T cells in Graves' hyperthyroidism and ophthalmopathy. The investigators amplified TCR beta CDR3 regions from RNA transcripts. A first-round RT-PCR of the TCR CDR3 used the HTBI primer set. TCRdb independently ran MiXCR on the multiplex PCR reads; one entry per CDR3 protein. Among around 600,000 distinct CDR3 sequences listed, 15% to 19% were seen once. Sequences were obtained from blood. These receptors were taken from a woman aged 25 to 39 with Graves' hyperthyroidism.

This clonotype was seen repeatedly, ten times or more. The CDR3 here is CASRGRVNQPQHF. DNA for the CDR3: TGTGCCAGCAGGGGCAGGGTAAATCAGCCCCAGCATTTT. The chain links TRBV2 to TRBJ1-5; maybe TRBD1 (5 bases). Trimming left V 6 bases short and J 4 bases short, with 10 bases between. The CDR3 consists of 13 residues. Germline V gene sequence: CDR1 SNHLY, CDR2 FYNNEI.

This clonotype appeared a few times. This sequence may be a read error, since a much larger clone differs from it by one base. The gene calls are TRBV11-2 and TRBJ2-7; 13 bases match TRBD2. The trim removed 5 bases at V and 3 bases at J, leaving 13 bases unmatched. The CDR3 contains 18 residues. Looked up from germline, CDR1 is SGHAT and CDR2 is FQNNGV. The CDR3 DNA reads as TGTGCCAGCAGCAACGGACTAGCGGGAGCCCAAGGGAGCTACGAGCAGTACTTC. Translated, it gives CASSNGLAGAQGSYEQYF.

The table lists this clonotype with many counts. This chain uses TRBV3-1 with TRBJ2-7, with 9 positions matching TRBD2. V shed 4 bases, J shed 5 bases, and the junction held 15 bases outside the gene matches. The CDR3 runs to 17 residues. Per germline, CDR1 LGHDT and CDR2 YNNKEL (reference sequence). The chain's CDR3 is CASSRGTSFVGGNEQYF. As DNA, the CDR3 is TGTGCCAGCAGCCGGGGGACTAGCTTTGTGGGGGGGAACGAGCAGTACTTC.

The table lists this clonotype with many counts. The V gene is TRBV2, the J gene TRBJ1-2; D uncertain. CDR1 SNHLY and CDR2 FYNNEI come from the germline V gene. The V and J ends lost 8 bases and 6 bases respectively, with 16 bases between them. The CDR3 is 13 amino acids. In nucleotides, the CDR3 is TGTGCCAGCCCGAAGAAGCAGGCGGATGGCTACACCTTC. Its protein product is CASPKKQADGYTF.

Ten or more counts support this clonotype. The rearrangement uses TRBV6-2 or TRBV6-3 and TRBJ2-1; 7 nucleotides line up with TRBD2. Germline assignment: CDR1 MNHEY and CDR2 SVGEGT. CDR3 size: 15 residues. The V segment lost 3 bases and the J segment 4 bases; nucleotides outside the gene matches: 6. CDR3 sequence reads: CASSYPGGGYNEQFF. DNA of the CDR3: TGTGCCAGCAGTTATCCGGGAGGTGGTTACAATGAGCAGTTCTTC.

This clonotype was detected a few times. V usage is TRBV30 and J usage is TRBJ1-3, with a weak D call TRBD1 (5 bases). The germline CDR1 and CDR2 sequences are GTSNPN and SVGIG (reference sequence). The CDR3 has 16 amino acids. The V gene lost 1 base and the J gene lost 0 bases, with 13 bases spanning the gap. The CDR3 sequence is CAWSAPRGYSGNTIYF. The CDR3 nucleotides are TGTGCCTGGAGTGCCCCGAGGGGTTACTCTGGAAACACCATATATTTT.

This clonotype was detected ten times or more. The chain has TRBV28 and TRBJ2-3; 7 nucleotides agree with TRBD2. J lost 4 bases, V lost 7 bases, and 8 bases had no gene match. The germline CDR1 and CDR2 sequences are MDHEN and SYDVKM. There are 14 residues in the CDR3. CDR3 protein: CASIGREVSDTQYF. CDR3 DNA: TGTGCCAGCATTGGTCGGGAGGTCTCAGATACGCAGTATTTT.

The chain recombines TRBV6-6 with TRBJ1-3, with a tentative D call TRBD1 (5 bases). Germline assignment: CDR1 MNHNY and CDR2 SVGAGI (reference sequence). The CDR3 spans 15 residues. The V gene lost 2 bases and the J gene lost 2 bases, with 10 bases spanning the gap. In DNA, the CDR3 is TGTGCCAGCAGTTACCGGGGGTATCCTGGAAACACCATATATTTT. Its protein product is CASSYRGYPGNTIYF.

The chain combines TRBV4-1 with TRBJ2-7; weak D call: TRBD2 (5 bases). Looked up from germline, CDR1 is MGHRA and CDR2 is YSYEKL. This CDR3 is 14 amino acids long. V lost 0 bases, J lost 6 bases, and 12 bases lay in between. The CDR3 DNA reads TGCGCCAGCAGCCAAGACGGGGTTAGGCGCGAGCAGTACTTC. Translating it yields CASSQDGVRREQYF.

This clonotype was picked up a small number of times. The V and J genes are TRBV9 and TRBJ2-1; D possibly corresponds to TRBD1 (6 bases). Deletions cut 8 bases from V and 4 bases from J, with 13 bases between. In germline, CDR1 is SGDLS, CDR2 YYNGEE. The CDR3 extends over 13 amino acids. CDR3 region: CASSEQGYNEQFF. CDR3 in DNA: TGTGCCAGTTCCGAACAGGGTTACAATGAGCAGTTCTTC.

Notes on this clonotype: A read error may explain this, as a much larger clone is one base away. The chain links TRBV20-1 to TRBJ1-2; D is unresolved. The CDR3 sequence is 12 residues long. Germline CDR1 reads DFQATT; CDR2 reads SNEGSKA (reference sequence). CDR3 in DNA: TGCAGTGCTAGTCCAGACCTGGATGGCCACACCTTC. Amino acid sequence: CSASPDLDGHTF.

This chain connects TRBV7-9 to TRBJ2-1; TRBD2 matches at 15 bases. CDR3 length: 17 residues. The V and J ends lost 5 bases and 7 bases, in that order; junction bases with no gene match: 9. CDR1 is SEHNR, CDR2 FQNEAQ, per germline (reference sequence). CDR3 region: CASSAPGTSGRNNEQFF. CDR3 in DNA: TGTGCCAGCAGCGCCCCCGGGACTAGCGGGAGGAATAATGAGCAGTTCTTC.

The chain employs TRBV6-1 and TRBJ2-1; 10 bases are a match to TRBD2. Germline loops: CDR1 MNHNS, CDR2 SASEGT. V shed 8 bases and J 5 bases; nucleotides not matched to a gene: 3. The CDR3 consists of 13 residues. CDR3 DNA: TGTGCCAGCGGACTAGCGGCAGACAATGAGCAGTTCTTC. Encoded protein: CASGLAADNEQFF.

This clonotype was counted a few times. The chain joins TRBV5-1 to TRBJ2-1; maybe TRBD2 (6 bases). Germline CDR1 reads SGHRS; CDR2 reads YFSETQ. V lost 4 bases and J 8 bases, leaving 16 bases between the germline ends. The CDR3 has 14 residues. The CDR3 loop reads CASSRWGTGDEQFF. The DNA for the CDR3 is TGCGCCAGCAGCCGGTGGGGGACTGGCGATGAGCAGTTCTTC. Together with reference TRBV5-1 and TRBJ2-1, the CDR3 gives the full variable domain: KAGVTQTPRYLIKTRGQQVTLSCSPISGHRSVSWYQQTPGQGLQFLFEYFSETQRNKGNFPGRFSGRQFSNSRSEMNVSTLELGDSALYLCASSRWGTGDEQFFGPGTRLTVL.

The chain uses TRBV7-2 and TRBJ2-3, with 10 bases fitting TRBD1. This CDR3 has 18 amino acids. V gave up 6 bases and J gave up 8 bases; unmatched junction bases: 20. Germline values: CDR1 SGHTA, CDR2 FQGNSA. The CDR3: CASSSPRGSGTGVGTQYF. The CDR3 coding sequence is TGTGCCAGCAGTTCCCCTAGGGGGTCCGGGACAGGGGTCGGTACGCAGTATTTT.

This clonotype occurred a few times. The chain joins TRBV12-3 or TRBV12-4 to TRBJ2-2; 7 bases match TRBD2. V shed 3 bases, J shed 5 bases, and the junction held 6 bases outside the gene matches. The length of the CDR3 is 15 residues. The CDR3: CASSFNGGGTGELFF. CDR3 DNA sequence: TGTGCCAGCAGTTTTAATGGGGGAGGGACCGGGGAGCTGTTTTTT.

On this clonotype itself: Possible read error: a much larger clone is one base away. The CDR3 coding sequence is TGTGCCAGCATTTTACGGGGAGGTATTGAAGCTTTCTTT. It codes for CASILRGGIEAFF. The chain carries TRBV28 and TRBJ1-1; D is unclear. Germline V gives CDR1 MDHEN, CDR2 SYDVKM. There are 13 residues in the CDR3.

The chain couples TRBV7-9 to TRBJ2-7, with 7 bases aligning to TRBD1. Per germline, CDR1 SEHNR and CDR2 FQNEAQ (reference sequence). CDR3 length: 15 residues. V dropped 5 bases and J dropped 5; count of bases not matched to a gene: 12. CDR3 residues: CASSPREGAVHEQYF. The CDR3 nucleotides read TGTGCCAGCAGCCCGCGCGAGGGGGCGGTCCACGAGCAGTACTTC. Based on the CDR3 plus reference TRBV7-9 and TRBJ2-7, the full variable domain is DTGVSQNPRHKITKRGQNVTFRCDPISEHNRLYWYRQTLGQGPEFLTYFQNEAQLEKSRLLSDRFSAERPKGSFSTLEIQRTEQGDSAMYLCASSPREGAVHEQYFGPGTRLTVT.